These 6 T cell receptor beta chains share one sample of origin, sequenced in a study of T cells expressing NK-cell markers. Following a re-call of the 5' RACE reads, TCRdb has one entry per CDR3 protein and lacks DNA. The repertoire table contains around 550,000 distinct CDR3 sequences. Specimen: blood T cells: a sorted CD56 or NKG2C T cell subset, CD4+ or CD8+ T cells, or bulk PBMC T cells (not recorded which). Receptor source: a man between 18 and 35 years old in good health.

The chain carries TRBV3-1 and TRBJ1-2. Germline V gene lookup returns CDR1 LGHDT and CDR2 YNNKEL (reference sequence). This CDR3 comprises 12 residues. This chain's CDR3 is CASSQVGRGYTF.

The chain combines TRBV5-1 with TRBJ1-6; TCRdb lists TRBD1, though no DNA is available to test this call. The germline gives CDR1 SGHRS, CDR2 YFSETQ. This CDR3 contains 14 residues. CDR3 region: CASSLQGRDSPLHF.

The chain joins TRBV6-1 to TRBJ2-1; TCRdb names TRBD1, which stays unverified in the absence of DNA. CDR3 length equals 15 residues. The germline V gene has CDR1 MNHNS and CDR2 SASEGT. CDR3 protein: CASSRGQGLGSEQFF.

The CDR3 region is CATSRLEGLSGANVLTF. The chain joins TRBV15 to TRBJ2-6; checking the TCRdb D call of TRBD2 is not possible without DNA. The CDR3 has 17 amino acids. Germline V CDR1 and CDR2: LNHNV, YYDKDF (reference sequence). Together with reference TRBV15 and TRBJ2-6, the CDR3 gives the full variable domain: DAMVIQNPRYQVTQFGKPVTLSCSQTLNHNVMYWYQQKSSQAPKLLFHYYDKDFNNEADTPDNFQSRRPNTSFCFLDIRSPGLGDTAMYLCATSRLEGLSGANVLTFGAGSRLTVL.

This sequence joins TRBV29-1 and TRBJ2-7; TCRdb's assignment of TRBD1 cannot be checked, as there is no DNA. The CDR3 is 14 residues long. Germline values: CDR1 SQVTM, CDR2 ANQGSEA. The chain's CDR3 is CSVRPDSTLNEQYF.

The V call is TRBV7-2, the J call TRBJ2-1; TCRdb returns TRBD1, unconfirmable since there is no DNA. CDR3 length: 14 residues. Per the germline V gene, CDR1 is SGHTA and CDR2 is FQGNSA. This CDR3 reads CASRAGIGGNEQFF.